Included here is one T cell receptor beta chain sequence, with context. This sample was included in a study of blood T cell repertoires in COVID-19. Study-wide background: Both acute and convalescent COVID-19 samples were obtained from the United States, Italy and Spain. PBMCs, B-cell-depleted T cells, or T cells provided the cDNA or gDNA that made up the material.

As originally analysed: Estimates of nucleated cell counts were drawn from the amplification of reference gene primers. TCRdb keeps only in-frame clones here, not all; method: immunoSEQ multiplex PCR. V and J calls and clone size are given by that table; D and trimming were obtained from the DNA. Of approximately 70,000 clones in the sample, approximately 80% were seen once. Germline V gene data show CDR1 as MDHEN and CDR2 as SYDVKM. V was clipped by 10 bases and J by 4 bases, with 10 bases between them. The CDR3 has 12 residues. Sequenced input: peripheral blood. The origin of this receptor is a man in his 60s with COVID-19, enrolled during active disease. This chain joins TRBV28 and TRBJ1-4; a weak D match, TRBD1 (5 bases). The CDR3 nucleotides read TGTGCCACCAACAGGATTAATGAAAAACTGTTTTTT. This sequence encodes CATNRINEKLFF.